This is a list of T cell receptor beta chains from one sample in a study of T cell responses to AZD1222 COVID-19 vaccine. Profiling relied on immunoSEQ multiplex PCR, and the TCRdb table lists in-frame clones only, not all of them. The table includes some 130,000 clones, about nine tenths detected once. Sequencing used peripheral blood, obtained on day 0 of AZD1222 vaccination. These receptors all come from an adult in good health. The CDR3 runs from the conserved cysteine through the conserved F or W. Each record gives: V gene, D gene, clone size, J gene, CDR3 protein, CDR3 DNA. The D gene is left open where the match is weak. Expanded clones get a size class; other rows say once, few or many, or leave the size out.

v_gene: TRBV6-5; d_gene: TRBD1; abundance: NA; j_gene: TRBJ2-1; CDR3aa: CASMGQSYNEQFF; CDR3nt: TGTGCCAGCATGGGACAGTCTTACAATGAGCAGTTCTTC
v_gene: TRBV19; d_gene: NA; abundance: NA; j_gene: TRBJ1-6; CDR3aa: CASQEGRNSPLHF; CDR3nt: TGTGCCAGCCAGGAGGGGAGGAATTCACCCCTCCACTTT
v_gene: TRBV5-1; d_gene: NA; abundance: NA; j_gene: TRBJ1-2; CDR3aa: CASSLFVRRAGGPTFGYTF; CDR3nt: TGCGCCAGCAGCTTGTTCGTACGGCGGGCAGGAGGGCCCACCTTTGGCTACACCTTC
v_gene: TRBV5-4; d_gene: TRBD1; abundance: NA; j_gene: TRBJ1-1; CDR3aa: CASTQRGQVNTEAFF; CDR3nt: TGTGCCAGCACCCAAAGGGGACAGGTGAACACTGAAGCTTTCTTT
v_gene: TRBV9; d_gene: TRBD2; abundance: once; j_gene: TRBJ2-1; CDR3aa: CASSSHASGGADEQFF; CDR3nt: TGTGCCAGCAGCTCCCATGCCAGCGGGGGGGCGGATGAGCAGTTCTTC
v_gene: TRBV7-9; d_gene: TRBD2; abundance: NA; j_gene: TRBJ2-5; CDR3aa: CASSLVGLAGETQYF; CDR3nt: TGTGCCAGCAGCTTAGTGGGACTAGCGGGTGAGACCCAGTACTTC
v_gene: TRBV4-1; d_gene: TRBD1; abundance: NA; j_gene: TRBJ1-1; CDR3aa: CASSQETGMDTEAFF; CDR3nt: TGCGCCAGCAGCCAAGAGACAGGGATGGACACTGAAGCTTTCTTT
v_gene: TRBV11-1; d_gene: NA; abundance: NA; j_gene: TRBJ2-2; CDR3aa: CASSSGRGRDTGELFF; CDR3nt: TGTGCCAGCAGCTCAGGGCGGGGTCGGGACACCGGGGAGCTGTTTTTT
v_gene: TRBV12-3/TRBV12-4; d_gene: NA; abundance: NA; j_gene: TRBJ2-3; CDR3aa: CASSLADTQYF; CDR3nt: TGTGCCAGCAGTTTAGCAGATACGCAGTATTTT
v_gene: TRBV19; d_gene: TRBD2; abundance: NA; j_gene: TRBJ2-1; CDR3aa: CASTSTSGGASSMDEQFF; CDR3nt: TGTGCCAGTACCTCTACTAGCGGGGGGGCCAGTTCAATGGATGAGCAGTTCTTC
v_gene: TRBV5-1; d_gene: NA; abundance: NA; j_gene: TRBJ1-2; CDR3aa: CASSLAYKGDYGYTF; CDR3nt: TGCGCCAGCAGCTTGGCCTATAAGGGTGACTATGGCTACACCTTC
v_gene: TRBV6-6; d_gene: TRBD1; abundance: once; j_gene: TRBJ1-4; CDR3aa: CASSRQGRAQNEKLFF; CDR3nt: TGTGCCAGCAGTCGACAGGGGCGCGCCCAAAATGAAAAACTGTTTTTT
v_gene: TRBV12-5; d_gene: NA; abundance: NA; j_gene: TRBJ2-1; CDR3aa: CASWQLAAEQFF; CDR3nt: TGTGCTAGTTGGCAGTTGGCAGCGGAGCAGTTCTTC
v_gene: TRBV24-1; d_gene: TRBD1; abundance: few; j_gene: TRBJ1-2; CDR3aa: CATSEDRANYGYTF; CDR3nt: TGTGCCACCAGTGAGGACAGGGCAAACTATGGCTACACCTTC
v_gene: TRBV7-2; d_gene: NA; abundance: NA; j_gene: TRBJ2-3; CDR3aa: CASSLGVRTDTQYF; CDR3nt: TGTGCCAGCAGCTTAGGGGTACGCACAGATACGCAGTATTTT
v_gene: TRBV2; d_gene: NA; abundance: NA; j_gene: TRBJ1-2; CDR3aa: CASSDNGGTSYTF; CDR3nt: TGTGCCAGCAGTGATAATGGAGGAACAAGCTACACCTTC
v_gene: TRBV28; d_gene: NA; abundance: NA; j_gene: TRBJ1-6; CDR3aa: CASYLKGHKQYNSPLHF; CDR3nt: TGTGCCAGCTACCTCAAGGGGCACAAACAATATAATTCACCCCTCCACTTT
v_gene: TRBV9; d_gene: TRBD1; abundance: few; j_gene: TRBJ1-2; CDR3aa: CASSSVGTGRDGYTF; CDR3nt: TGTGCCAGCAGCTCCGTTGGGACAGGGAGGGATGGCTACACCTTC
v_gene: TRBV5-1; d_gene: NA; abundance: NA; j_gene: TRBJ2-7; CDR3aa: CASSSDGSYEQYF; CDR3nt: TGCGCCAGCAGTTCTGACGGGTCCTACGAGCAGTACTTC
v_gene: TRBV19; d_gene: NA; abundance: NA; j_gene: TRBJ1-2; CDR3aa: CASSAQGGYGYTF; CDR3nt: TGTGCCAGTAGTGCTCAGGGAGGCTATGGCTACACCTTC
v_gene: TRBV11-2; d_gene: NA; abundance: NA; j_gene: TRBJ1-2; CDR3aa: CASSLMSGGDGYTF; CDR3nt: TGTGCCAGCAGCTTAATGTCCGGGGGAGATGGCTACACCTTC
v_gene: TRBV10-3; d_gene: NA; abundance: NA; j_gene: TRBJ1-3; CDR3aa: CAIRGQPIENTIYF; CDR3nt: TGTGCCATCAGGGGACAACCGATAGAAAACACCATATATTTT
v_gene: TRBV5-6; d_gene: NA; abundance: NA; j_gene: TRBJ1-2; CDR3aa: CASSLSGRNYGYTF; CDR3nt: TGTGCCAGCAGCCTCAGTGGCCGGAACTATGGCTACACCTTC
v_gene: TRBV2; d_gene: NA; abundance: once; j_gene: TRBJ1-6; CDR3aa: CASNSQGPANSPLHF; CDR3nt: TGTGCCAGCAACTCCCAGGGGCCAGCAAATTCACCCCTCCACTTT
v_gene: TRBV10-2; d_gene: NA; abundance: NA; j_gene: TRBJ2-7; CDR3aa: CASRAAGGYEQYF; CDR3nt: TGCGCCAGCAGGGCGGCTGGGGGGTACGAGCAGTACTTC
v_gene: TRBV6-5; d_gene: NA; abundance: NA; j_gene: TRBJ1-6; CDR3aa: CASSYSGGRADSPLHF; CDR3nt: TGTGCCAGCAGTTACTCTGGGGGGCGGGCTGATTCACCCCTCCACTTT
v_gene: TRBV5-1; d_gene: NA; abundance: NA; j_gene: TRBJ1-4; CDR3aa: CASSLVGQSNEKLFF; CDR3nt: TGCGCCAGCAGCTTGGTAGGACAGTCTAATGAAAAACTGTTTTTT
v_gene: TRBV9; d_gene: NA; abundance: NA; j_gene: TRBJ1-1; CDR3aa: CASSGIGWNTEAFF; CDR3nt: TGTGCCAGCAGCGGGATTGGGTGGAACACTGAAGCTTTCTTT
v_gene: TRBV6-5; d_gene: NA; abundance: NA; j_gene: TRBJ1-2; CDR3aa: CASSRDWGYGYTF; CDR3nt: TGTGCCAGCAGTAGGGACTGGGGCTATGGCTACACCTTC
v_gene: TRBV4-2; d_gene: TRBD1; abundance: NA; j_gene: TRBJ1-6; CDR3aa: CASSQEGTGQYSPLHF; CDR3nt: TGTGCCAGCAGCCAAGAGGGGACAGGGCAATATTCACCCCTCCACTTT
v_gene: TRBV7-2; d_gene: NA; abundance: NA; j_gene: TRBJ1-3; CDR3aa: CASSLGPRNTIYF; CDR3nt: TGTGCCAGCAGCTTGGGACCGCGAAACACCATATATTTT
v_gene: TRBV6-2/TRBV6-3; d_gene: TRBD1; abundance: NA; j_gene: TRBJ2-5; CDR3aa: CASSPSRGQGQETQYF; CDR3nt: TGTGCCAGCAGTCCATCAAGGGGACAGGGACAAGAGACCCAGTACTTC
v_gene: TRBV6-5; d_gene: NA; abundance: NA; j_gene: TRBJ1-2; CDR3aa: CASRVGTGGYTF; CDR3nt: TGTGCCAGCCGGGTAGGGACGGGGGGCTACACCTTC
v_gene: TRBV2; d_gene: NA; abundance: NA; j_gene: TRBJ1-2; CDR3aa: CASSEGWAGGYTF; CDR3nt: TGTGCCAGCAGTGAGGGGTGGGCGGGCGGCTACACCTTC
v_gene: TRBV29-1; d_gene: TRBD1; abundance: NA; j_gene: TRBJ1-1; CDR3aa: CSVETGLGTEAFF; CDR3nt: TGCAGCGTTGAGACAGGGTTGGGCACTGAAGCTTTCTTT
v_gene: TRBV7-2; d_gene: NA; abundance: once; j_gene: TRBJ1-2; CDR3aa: CASSSHQANYGYTF; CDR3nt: TGTGCCAGCAGTTCGCACCAAGCTAACTATGGCTACACCTTC
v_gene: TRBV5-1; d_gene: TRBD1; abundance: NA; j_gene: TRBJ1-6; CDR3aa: CASSSTGDKVSPLHF; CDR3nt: TGCGCCAGCAGTTCCACAGGGGACAAAGTGTCACCCCTCCACTTT
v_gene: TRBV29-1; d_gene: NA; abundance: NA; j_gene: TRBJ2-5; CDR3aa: CSVAQGTYQETQYF; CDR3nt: TGCAGCGTTGCCCAAGGGACCTATCAAGAGACCCAGTACTTC
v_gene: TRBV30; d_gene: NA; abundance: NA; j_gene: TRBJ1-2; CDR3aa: CAWSGGLHYGYTF; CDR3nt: TGTGCCTGGAGTGGAGGGCTGCACTATGGCTACACCTTC
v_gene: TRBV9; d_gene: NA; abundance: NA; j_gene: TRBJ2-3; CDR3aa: CASSVAIGDTQYF; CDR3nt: TGTGCCAGCAGCGTAGCTATCGGAGATACGCAGTATTTT
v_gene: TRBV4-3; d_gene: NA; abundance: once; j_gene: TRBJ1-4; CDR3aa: CASSQAGETNEKLFF; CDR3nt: TGCGCCAGCAGCCAAGCTGGGGAAACTAATGAAAAACTGTTTTTT
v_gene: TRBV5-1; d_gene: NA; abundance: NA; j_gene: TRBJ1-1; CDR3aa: CASSWSGTSASEAFF; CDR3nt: TGCGCCAGCAGCTGGAGTGGGACATCTGCTAGTGAAGCTTTCTTT
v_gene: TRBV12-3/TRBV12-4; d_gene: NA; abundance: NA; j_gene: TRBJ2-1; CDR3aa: CASSLGSRKQFF; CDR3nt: TGTGCCAGCAGTTTAGGGTCCCGAAAGCAGTTCTTC
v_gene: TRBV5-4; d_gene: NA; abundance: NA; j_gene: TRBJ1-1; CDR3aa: CASSSPGKEHRNTEAFF; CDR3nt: TGTGCCAGCAGCTCTCCCGGTAAGGAACACCGGAACACTGAAGCTTTCTTT
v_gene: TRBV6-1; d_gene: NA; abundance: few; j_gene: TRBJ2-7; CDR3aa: CASSEIGSSYEQYF; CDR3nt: TGTGCCAGCAGTGAAATTGGGAGCTCCTACGAGCAGTACTTC
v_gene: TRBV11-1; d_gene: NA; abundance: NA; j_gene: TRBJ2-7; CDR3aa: CASSYWGPSYEQYF; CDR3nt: TGTGCCAGCAGCTACTGGGGTCCCTCCTACGAGCAGTACTTC
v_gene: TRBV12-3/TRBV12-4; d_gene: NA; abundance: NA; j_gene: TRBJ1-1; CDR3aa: CASSPTGNTEAFF; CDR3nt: TGTGCCAGCAGTCCGACAGGGAACACTGAAGCTTTCTTT
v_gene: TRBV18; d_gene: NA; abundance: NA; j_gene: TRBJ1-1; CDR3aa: CASSPRELGTEAFF; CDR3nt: TGTGCCAGCTCACCACGGGAGTTGGGCACTGAAGCTTTCTTT
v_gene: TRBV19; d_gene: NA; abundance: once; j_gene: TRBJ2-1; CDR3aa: CASKPHPYNEQFF; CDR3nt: TGTGCCAGTAAACCCCATCCCTACAATGAGCAGTTCTTC
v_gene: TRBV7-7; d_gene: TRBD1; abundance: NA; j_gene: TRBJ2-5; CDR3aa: CASSTGVRETQYF; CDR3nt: TGTGCTAGCAGCACAGGGGTCCGAGAGACCCAGTACTTC
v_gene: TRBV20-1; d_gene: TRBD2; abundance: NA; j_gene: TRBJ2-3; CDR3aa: CSASITSGGTDTQYF; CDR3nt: TGCAGTGCTAGTATCACAAGCGGGGGAACAGATACGCAGTATTTT
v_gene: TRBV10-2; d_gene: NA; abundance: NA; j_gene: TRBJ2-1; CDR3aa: CASSVLDPYNEQFF; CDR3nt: TGCGCCAGCAGTGTCCTAGATCCCTACAATGAGCAGTTCTTC
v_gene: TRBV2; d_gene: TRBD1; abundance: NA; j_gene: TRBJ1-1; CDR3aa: CASSAITGDTEAFF; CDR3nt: TGTGCCAGCAGTGCTATCACAGGGGACACTGAAGCTTTCTTT